This T cell receptor beta chain appears in the sequencing data of a study of blood T cell repertoires in COVID-19. TCRdb's table, derived via immunoSEQ multiplex PCR, lists solely in-frame clones and lacks some. The data contain about 160,000 clones, over 75% of them seen just once; the ten biggest clones take up 4.5% to 7.5%. Germline CDR1 reads SGDLS; CDR2 reads YYNGEE. CDR3 length: 17 residues. Trimming removed 0 bases at V and 0 bases at J, with 13 bases between. The sequencing input was PBMCs or T cells enriched from blood (not recorded which). The TCR sequence derives from a middle-aged man who had recovered from COVID-19. The V call is TRBV9, the J call TRBJ1-3; D is perhaps TRBD1 (6 bases). For the CDR3, the DNA is TGTGCCAGCAGCGTAGCCGGGGGGCCGAGCTCTGGAAACACCATATATTTT. Residues: CASSVAGGPSSGNTIYF.